This TCR beta chain was captured in a study of blood T cell repertoires in COVID-19. Sequencing was performed with immunoSEQ multiplex PCR; in TCRdb, only in-frame clones are kept and a portion is missing. This sample carries fewer than 350,000 clones, around 87% of them seen once, and the ten largest clones take around 1.7%. V was cut by 5 bases and J by 5 bases, with 15 bases left in between. The CDR3 runs to 13 residues. Germline V gene data show CDR1 as SQVTM and CDR2 as ANQGSEA. The sequencing input was PBMCs or T cells enriched from blood (not recorded which). This sequence originates from a woman younger than 35 with acute COVID-19. V usage is TRBV29-1 and J usage is TRBJ1-1; TRBD1 might be the D (5 bases). CDR3 sequence reads: CSVQAGGGTEAFF. The CDR3 region has the DNA TGCAGCGTTCAGGCCGGGGGTGGGACTGAAGCTTTCTTT.